The subject of this entry is one T cell receptor (beta chain). This CDR3 spans 14 amino acids. The V and J ends lost 3 bases and 10 bases respectively, with 16 bases between them. The germline CDR1 and CDR2 sequences are MNHEY and SMNVEV (reference sequence). Random hexamers primed reverse transcription of 0.5 to 1 ug RNA. Across 54 Vbeta and 13 Jbeta, immunoSEQ multiplex PCR amplified TCR beta CDR3. TCRdb reprocessed the immunoSEQ multiplex PCR reads via MiXCR and lists one record per CDR3 protein. The sample contains about 240,000 distinct CDR3 sequences, almost 97% of which appear only once. This entry is derived from a study of CD8 T cells in Susac syndrome. The sequenced target, TCR beta, came from blood CD8+ and CD4+ T cells. Patients with Susac syndrome met diagnostic criteria defined recently for definite or probable disease. Negative isolation yielded CD4+ and CD8+ T cells, and FACS enriched TEMRA cells.

The chain has TRBV27 and TRBJ2-1, with a tentative D call TRBD2 (5 bases). This clonotype originated in a human donor with Susac syndrome. The sample comprised CD4+ T cells from PBMCs. The CDR3 spells CASSFNTDSVEQFF. CDR3 bases: TGTGCCAGCAGTTTTAACACGGACTCGGTGGAGCAGTTCTTC.